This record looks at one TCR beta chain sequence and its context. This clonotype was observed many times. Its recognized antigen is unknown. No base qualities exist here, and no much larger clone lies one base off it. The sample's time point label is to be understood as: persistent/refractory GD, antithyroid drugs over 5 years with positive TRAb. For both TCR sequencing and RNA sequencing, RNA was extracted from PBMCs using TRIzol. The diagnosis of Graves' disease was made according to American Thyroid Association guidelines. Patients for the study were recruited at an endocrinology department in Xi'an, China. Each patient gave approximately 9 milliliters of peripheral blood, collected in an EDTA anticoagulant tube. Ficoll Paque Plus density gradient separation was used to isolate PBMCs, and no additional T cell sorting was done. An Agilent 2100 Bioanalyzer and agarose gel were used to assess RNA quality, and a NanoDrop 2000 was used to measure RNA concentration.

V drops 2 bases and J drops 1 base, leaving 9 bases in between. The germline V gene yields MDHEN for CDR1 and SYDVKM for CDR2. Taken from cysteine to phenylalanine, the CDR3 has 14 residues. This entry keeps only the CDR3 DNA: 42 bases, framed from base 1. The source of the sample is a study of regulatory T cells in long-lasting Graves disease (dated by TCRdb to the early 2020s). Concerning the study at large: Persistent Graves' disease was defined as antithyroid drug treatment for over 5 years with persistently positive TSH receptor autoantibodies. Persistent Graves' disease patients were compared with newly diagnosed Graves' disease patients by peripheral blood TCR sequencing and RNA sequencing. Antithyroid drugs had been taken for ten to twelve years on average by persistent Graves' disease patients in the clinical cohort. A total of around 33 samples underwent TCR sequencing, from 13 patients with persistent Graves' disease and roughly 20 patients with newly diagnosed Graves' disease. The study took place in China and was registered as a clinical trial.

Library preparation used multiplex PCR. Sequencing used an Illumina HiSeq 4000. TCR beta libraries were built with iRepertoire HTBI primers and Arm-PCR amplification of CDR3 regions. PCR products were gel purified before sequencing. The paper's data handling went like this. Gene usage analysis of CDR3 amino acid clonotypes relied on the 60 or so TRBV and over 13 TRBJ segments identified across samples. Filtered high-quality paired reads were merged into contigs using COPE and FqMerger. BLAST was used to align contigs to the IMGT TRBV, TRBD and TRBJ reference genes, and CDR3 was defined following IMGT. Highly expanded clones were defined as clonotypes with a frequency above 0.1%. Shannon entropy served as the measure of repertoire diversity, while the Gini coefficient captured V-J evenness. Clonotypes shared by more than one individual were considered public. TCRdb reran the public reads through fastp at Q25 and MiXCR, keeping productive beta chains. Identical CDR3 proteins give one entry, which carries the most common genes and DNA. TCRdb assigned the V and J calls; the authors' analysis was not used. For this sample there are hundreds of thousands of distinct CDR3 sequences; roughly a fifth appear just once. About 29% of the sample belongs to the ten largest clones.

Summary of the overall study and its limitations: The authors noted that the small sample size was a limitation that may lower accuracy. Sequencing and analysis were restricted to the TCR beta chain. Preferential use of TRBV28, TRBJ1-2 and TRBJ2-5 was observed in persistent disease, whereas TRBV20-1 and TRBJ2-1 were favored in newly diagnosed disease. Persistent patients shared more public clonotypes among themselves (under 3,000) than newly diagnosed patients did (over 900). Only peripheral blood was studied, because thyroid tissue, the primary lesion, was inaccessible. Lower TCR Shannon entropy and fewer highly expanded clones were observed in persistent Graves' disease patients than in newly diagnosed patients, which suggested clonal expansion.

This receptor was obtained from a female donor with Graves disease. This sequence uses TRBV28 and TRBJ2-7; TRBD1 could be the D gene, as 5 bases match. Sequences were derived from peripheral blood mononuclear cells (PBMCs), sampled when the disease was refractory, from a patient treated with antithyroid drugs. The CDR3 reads CASSLTYRSYEQYF. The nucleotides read TGTGCCAGCAGTTTAACGTACAGGTCCTACGAGCAGTACTTC.